This T cell receptor (beta chain) was obtained from a study of cytomegalovirus exposure and HLA in healthy donors. The study's findings and limits: A later analysis revealed that TCR association rates differed between HLA loci, peaking at DRB1 and bottoming out at HLA-C. The majority of CMV-associated TCR beta chains were reported as apparently HLA-restricted in a later analysis. Presence/absence analysis assumed near-uniform sequencing depth across donors. For most TCR beta V segments, an earlier analysis put the productive rate at about 87% or about 30% of the time.

CDR3 length: 11 residues. V lost 5 bases and J lost 7; bases outside the gene matches: 4. Germline loops: CDR1 SQVTM, CDR2 ANQGSEA. PCR involved 60 Vbeta and 13 Jbeta primers. Profiling relied on immunoSEQ multiplex PCR, and the TCRdb table lists in-frame clones only, not all of them. The sample has about 150,000 clones; approximately 80% are singletons. Comments on this clone: The antigen is undetermined.

The sequence came from a woman in her thirties or forties in good health and CMV-seropositive. This chain links TRBV29-1 with TRBJ2-7, with 8 positions matching TRBD1. The sequenced material came from PBMCs. In nucleotides, the CDR3 is TGCAGCGTTTTCACAGGGGGGGAGCAGTACTTC. Residues: CSVFTGGEQYF.